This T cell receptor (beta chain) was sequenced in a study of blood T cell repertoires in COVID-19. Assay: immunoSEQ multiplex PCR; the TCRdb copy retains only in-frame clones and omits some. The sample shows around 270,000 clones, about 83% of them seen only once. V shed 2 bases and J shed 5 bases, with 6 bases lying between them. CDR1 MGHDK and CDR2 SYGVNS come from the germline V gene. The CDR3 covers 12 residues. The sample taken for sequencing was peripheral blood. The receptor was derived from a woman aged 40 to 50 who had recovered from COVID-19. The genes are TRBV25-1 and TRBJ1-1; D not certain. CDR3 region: CASSERETEAFF. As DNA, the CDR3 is TGTGCCAGCAGTGAACGGGAGACTGAAGCTTTCTTT.